The 2 T cell receptor beta chains below all came from one sample that was sequenced in a study of CD8+CD57+ T cells in acquired aplastic anemia. Genomic DNA acted as the template from which TCR beta VDJ combination and CDR3 sequence profiling were carried out. TCRdb called the reads again in MiXCR, with one record for every CDR3 protein. The sample holds more than 250,000 distinct CDR3 sequences, around 60% seen once. Material: sorted CD4+, CD8+, or CD8+CD57+ T cells (not recorded which) from PBMCs. The receptors were gathered from a human donor with severe aplastic anemia or a healthy control (not recorded which).

This clonotype was detected ten times or more. The chain has TRBV10-3 and TRBJ1-2; weak D call: TRBD1 (5 bases). V was cut by 7 bases and J by 5 bases, with 14 bases left in between. This CDR3 is built from 13 residues. Germline values: CDR1 ENHRY, CDR2 SYGVKD. The CDR3 sequence is CAITPDRAYGYTF. For the CDR3, the DNA is TGTGCCATCACTCCCGACAGAGCGTATGGCTACACCTTC.

This clonotype was counted many times. An end of the junction does not agree with germline; a read error may underlie this. The chain joins TRBV7-7 to TRBJ1-6, with D uncertain. This CDR3 has 17 amino acids. Germline values: CDR1 SSHAT, CDR2 FNYEAQ (reference sequence). CDR3 residues: CASSLVNRVLNNSPLHF. For the CDR3, the DNA is TGTGCTAGCAGCTTAGTCAACAGAGTCCTTAATAATTCACCCCTCCACTTT. The variable domain in full, completed from reference TRBV7-7 and TRBJ1-6, reads GAGVSQSPRYKVTKRGQDVTLRCDPISSHATLYWYQQALGQGPEFLTYFNYEAQPDKSGLPSDRFSAERPEGSISTLTIQRTEQRDSAMYRCASSLVNRVLNNSPLHFGNGTRLTVT.